The T cell receptor beta chain under discussion was sequenced for a study of blood T cell repertoires in COVID-19. Study at large: T cells, B-cell-depleted T cells, or PBMCs provided the cDNA or gDNA that served as material.

Patients in Seattle were enrolled during active infection, then followed longitudinally. V dropped 4 bases and J dropped 1 base, with 9 bases sitting between them. The CDR3 length is 14 residues. Germline CDR1 and CDR2: MNHEY and SMNVEV (reference sequence). Authors' methods: Reference gene primers were amplified, and this amplification served to estimate nucleated cell counts. The assay was immunoSEQ multiplex PCR, and TCRdb's table has in-frame clones only and misses some. V and J calls and clone size come straight from that table; D and trimming were deduced from the DNA. Here the sample spans about 260,000 clones, over 80% being singletons.

The sequence was obtained from a woman in her seventies with COVID-19, enrolled during active disease. The chain uses TRBV27 and TRBJ2-3; D is unresolved. Sequenced sample: peripheral blood. As DNA, the CDR3 is TGTGCCAGCAGTTCACTGCTCGGCACAGATACGCAGTATTTT. Residues: CASSSLLGTDTQYF.